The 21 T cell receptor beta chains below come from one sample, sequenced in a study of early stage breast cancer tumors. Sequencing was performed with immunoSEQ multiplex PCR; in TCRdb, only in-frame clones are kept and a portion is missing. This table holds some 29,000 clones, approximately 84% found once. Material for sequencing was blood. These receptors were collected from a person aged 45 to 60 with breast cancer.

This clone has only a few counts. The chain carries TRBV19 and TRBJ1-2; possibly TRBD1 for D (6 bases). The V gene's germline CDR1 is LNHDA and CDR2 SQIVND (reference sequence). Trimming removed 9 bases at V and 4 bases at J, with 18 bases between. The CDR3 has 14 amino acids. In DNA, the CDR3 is TGTGCCAGCTCGATAGGGGGTAGCAGCTATGGCTACACCTTC. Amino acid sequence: CASSIGGSSYGYTF.

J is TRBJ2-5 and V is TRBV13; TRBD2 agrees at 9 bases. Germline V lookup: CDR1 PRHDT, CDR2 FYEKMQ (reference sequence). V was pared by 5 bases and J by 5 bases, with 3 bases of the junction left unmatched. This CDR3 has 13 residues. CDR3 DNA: TGTGCCAGCAGCGAGACTAGCGGCGAGACCCAGTACTTC. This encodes CASSETSGETQYF. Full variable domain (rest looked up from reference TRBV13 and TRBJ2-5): AAGVIQSPRHLIKEKRETATLKCYPIPRHDTVYWYQQGPGQDPQFLISFYEKMQSDKGSIPDRFSAQQFSDYHSELNMSSLELGDSALYFCASSETSGETQYFGPGTRLLVL.

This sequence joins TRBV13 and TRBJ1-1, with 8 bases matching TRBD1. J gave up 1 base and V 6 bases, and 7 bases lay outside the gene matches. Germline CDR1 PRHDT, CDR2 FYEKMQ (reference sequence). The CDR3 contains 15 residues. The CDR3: CASSHTGGANTEAFF. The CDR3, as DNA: TGTGCCAGCAGTCATACAGGGGGAGCGAACACTGAAGCTTTCTTT.

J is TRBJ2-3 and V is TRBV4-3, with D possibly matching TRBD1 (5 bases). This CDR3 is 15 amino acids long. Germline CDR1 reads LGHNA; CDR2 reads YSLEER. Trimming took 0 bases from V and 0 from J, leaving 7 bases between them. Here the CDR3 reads CASSQDGASTDTQYF. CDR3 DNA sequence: TGCGCCAGCAGCCAAGATGGGGCTAGCACAGATACGCAGTATTTT.

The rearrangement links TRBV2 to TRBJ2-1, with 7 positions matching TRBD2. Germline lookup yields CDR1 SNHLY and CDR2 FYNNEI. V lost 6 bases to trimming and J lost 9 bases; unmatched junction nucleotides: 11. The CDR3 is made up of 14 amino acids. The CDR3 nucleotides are TGTGCCAGCAGGGCGGGACTACCCCATTCTGAGCAGTTCTTC. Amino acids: CASRAGLPHSEQFF. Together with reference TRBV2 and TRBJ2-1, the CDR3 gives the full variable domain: EPEVTQTPSHQVTQMGQEVILRCVPISNHLYFYWYRQILGQKVEFLVSFYNNEISEKSEIFDDQFSVERPDGSNFTLKIRSTKLEDSAMYFCASRAGLPHSEQFFGPGTRLTVL.

CDR3 sequence reads: CASSQDSGANVLTF. The CDR3, as DNA: TGTGCCAGCTCACAAGATTCTGGGGCCAACGTCCTGACTTTC. The chain links TRBV18 to TRBJ2-6; D is unclear. CDR1 and CDR2 (germline): KGHSH, LQKENI. Trimming pared 4 bases from V and 1 base from J, leaving 5 bases between. The CDR3 covers 14 residues.

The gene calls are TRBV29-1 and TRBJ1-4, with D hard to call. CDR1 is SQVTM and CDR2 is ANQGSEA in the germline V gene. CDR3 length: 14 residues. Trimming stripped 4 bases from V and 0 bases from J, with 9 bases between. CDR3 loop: CSVVGPATNEKLFF. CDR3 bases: TGCAGCGTTGTTGGGCCTGCAACTAATGAAAAACTGTTTTTT. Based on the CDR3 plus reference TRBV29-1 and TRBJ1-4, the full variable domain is SAVISQKPSRDICQRGTSLTIQCQVDSQVTMMFWYRQQPGQSLTLIATANQGSEATYESGFVIDKFPISRPNLTFSTLTVSNMSPEDSSIYLCSVVGPATNEKLFFGSGTQLSVL.

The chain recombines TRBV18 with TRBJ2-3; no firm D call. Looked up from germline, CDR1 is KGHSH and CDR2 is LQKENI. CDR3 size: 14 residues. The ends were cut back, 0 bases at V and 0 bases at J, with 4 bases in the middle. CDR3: CASSPPSSTDTQYF. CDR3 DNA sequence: TGTGCCAGCTCACCACCTTCGAGCACAGATACGCAGTATTTT.

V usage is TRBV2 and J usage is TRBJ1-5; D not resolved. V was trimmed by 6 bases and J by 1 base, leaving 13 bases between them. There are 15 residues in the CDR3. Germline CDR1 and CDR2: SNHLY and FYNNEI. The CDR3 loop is CASSRRGSSNQPQHF. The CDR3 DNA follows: TGTGCCAGCAGCAGACGGGGAAGCAGCAATCAGCCCCAGCATTTT.

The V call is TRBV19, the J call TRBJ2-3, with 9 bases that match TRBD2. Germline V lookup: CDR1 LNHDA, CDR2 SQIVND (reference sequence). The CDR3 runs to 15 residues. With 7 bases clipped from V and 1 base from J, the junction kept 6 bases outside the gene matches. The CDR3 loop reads CASKVAGAGTDTQYF. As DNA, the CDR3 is TGTGCCAGTAAGGTAGCGGGAGCGGGCACAGATACGCAGTATTTT.

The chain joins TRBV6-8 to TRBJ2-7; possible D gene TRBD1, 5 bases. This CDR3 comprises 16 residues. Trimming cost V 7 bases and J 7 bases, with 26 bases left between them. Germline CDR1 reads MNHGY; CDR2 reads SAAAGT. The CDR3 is CASTPRRGSRRAEQYF. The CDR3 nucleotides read TGTGCCAGCACCCCTCGAAGGGGTAGCCGTCGGGCGGAGCAGTACTTC.

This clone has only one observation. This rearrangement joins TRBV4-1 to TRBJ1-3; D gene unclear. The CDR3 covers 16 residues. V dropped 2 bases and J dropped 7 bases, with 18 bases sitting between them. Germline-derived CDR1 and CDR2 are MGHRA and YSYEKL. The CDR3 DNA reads TGCGCCAGCAGCCAACCCGACGGGTACTCTAGGAACACCATATATTTT. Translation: CASSQPDGYSRNTIYF.

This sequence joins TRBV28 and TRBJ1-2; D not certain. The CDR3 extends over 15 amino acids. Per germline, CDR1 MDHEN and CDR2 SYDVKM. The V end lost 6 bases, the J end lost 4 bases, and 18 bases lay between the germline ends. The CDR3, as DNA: TGTGCCAGCAGCCCCCTGGAGAGGAACTTCTATGGCTACACCTTC. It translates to CASSPLERNFYGYTF.

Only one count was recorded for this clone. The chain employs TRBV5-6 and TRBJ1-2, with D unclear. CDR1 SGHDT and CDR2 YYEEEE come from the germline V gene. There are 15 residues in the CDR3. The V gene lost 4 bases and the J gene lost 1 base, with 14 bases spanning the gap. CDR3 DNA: TGTGCCAGCAGCAAGGACCGCAAACTTAACTATGGCTACACCTTC. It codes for CASSKDRKLNYGYTF. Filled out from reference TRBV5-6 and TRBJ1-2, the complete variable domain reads DAGVTQSPTHLIKTRGQQVTLRCSPKSGHDTVSWYQQALGQGPQFIFQYYEEEERQRGNFPDRFSGHQFPNYSSELNVNALLLGDSALYLCASSKDRKLNYGYTFGSGTRLTVV.

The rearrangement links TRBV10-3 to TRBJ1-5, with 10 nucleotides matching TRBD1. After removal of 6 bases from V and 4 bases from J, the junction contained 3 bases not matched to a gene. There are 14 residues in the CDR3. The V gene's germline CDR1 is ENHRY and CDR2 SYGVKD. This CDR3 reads CAIRPGQGNQPQHF. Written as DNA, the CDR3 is TGTGCCATCAGACCGGGACAGGGGAATCAGCCCCAGCATTTT.

CDR3 residues: CASSDMGDSFYNEQFF. CDR3 nucleotides: TGTGCCAGCAGCGATATGGGGGACTCATTCTACAATGAGCAGTTCTTC. The rearrangement links TRBV7-2 to TRBJ2-1, with a weak D call TRBD2 (6 bases). The CDR3 sequence is 16 residues long. CDR1 and CDR2 from the germline V gene are SGHTA and FQGNSA. V lost 5 bases and J lost 3, with 17 bases in between. Drawing the rest from reference TRBV7-2 and TRBJ2-1, the complete variable domain is GAGVSQSPSNKVTEKGKDVELRCDPISGHTALYWYRQSLGQGLEFLIYFQGNSAPDKSGLPSDRFSAERTGGSVSTLTIQRTQQEDSAVYLCASSDMGDSFYNEQFFGPGTRLTVL.

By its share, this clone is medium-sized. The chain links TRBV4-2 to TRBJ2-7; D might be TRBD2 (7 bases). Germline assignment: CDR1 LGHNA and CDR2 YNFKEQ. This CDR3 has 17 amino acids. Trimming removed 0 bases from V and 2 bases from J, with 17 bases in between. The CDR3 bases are TGTGCCAGCAGCCAAGATGAGATGGGGGGGGGCCCCTACGAGCAGTACTTC. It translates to CASSQDEMGGGPYEQYF.

This CDR3 reads CASSQERGLAGNQPQHF. The DNA for the CDR3 is TGTGCCAGCTCGCAAGAGAGGGGGCTTGCCGGCAATCAGCCCCAGCATTTT. The chain recombines TRBV18 with TRBJ1-5, with TRBD1 identical over 7 bases. The CDR3 consists of 17 residues. Germline V gene sequence: CDR1 KGHSH, CDR2 LQKENI. Trimming at V came to 6 bases and at J to 2 bases, leaving 13 bases not matched to a gene.

In DNA, the CDR3 is TGTGCCAGCAGCGCAAGGGCTAGCGGGCTGGGCCAAGAGACCCAGTACTTC. It is translated as CASSARASGLGQETQYF. The V and J genes are TRBV9 and TRBJ2-5; 8 nucleotides align to TRBD2. From germline, CDR1 is SGDLS and CDR2 YYNGEE. The V gene end was trimmed by 3 bases and the J gene end by 1 base; junction bases not matched to a gene: 11. The CDR3 loop spans 17 amino acids.

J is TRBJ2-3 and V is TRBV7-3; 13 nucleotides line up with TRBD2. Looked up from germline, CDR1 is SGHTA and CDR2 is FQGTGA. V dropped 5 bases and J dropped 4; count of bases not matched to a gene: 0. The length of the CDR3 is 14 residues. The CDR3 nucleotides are TGTGCCAGCAGCACTAGCGGGGGGGCAGATACGCAGTATTTT. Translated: CASSTSGGADTQYF.

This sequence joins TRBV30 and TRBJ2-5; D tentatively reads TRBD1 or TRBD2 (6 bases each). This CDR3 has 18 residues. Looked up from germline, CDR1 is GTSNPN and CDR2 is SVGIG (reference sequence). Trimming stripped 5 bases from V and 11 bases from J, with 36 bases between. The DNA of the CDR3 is TGTGCCTGGGGGGGGAGGAGAGGTGGCCGAACCGACAGGTTGGAGCAGTACTTC. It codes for CAWGGRRGGRTDRLEQYF.